These 31 T cell receptor beta chains were sequenced from one sample in a study of radiation and T cells in renal cell carcinoma. Assay used: immunoSEQ multiplex PCR; TCRdb lists only in-frame clones, some missing. Among 50,000 to 70,000 clones listed, about 83% were seen once. Regarding time point: blood 4 weeks post-SBRT, at nephrectomy. The treatment: 15 Gy SBRT to primary tumor, nephrectomy 4 weeks later. Sequenced material: blood, taken from a patient whose treatment included radiotherapy and nephrectomy. The receptors come from a man aged 60 to 69 with renal cell carcinoma.

J is TRBJ1-2 and V is TRBV27; D is unclear. This CDR3 spans 13 amino acids. V was pared by 6 bases and J by 4 bases, with 12 bases between. Germline V lookup: CDR1 MNHEY, CDR2 SMNVEV (reference sequence). Here the CDR3 DNA reads TGTGCCAGCAGCCGAACCGGGGTCTATGGCTACACCTTC. It yields the protein CASSRTGVYGYTF.

This chain connects TRBV7-2 to TRBJ2-7, with unresolved D. This CDR3 comprises 12 residues. The germline gives CDR1 SGHTA, CDR2 FQGNSA. V was trimmed by 1 base and J by 6 bases, leaving 7 bases between them. The CDR3 loop reads CASSLVGLEQYF. Written as DNA, the CDR3 is TGTGCCAGCAGCTTAGTTGGGCTCGAGCAGTACTTC.

The chain has TRBV11-3 and TRBJ2-5; D gene uncertain. CDR3 size: 12 residues. Germline CDR1 is SGHNT and CDR2 is YENEEA. The V and J ends lost 6 bases and 2 bases respectively, with 7 bases between them. CDR3: CASSPQQETQYF. For the CDR3, the DNA is TGTGCCAGCAGTCCCCAGCAAGAGACCCAGTACTTC.

This chain connects TRBV12-5 to TRBJ1-3; D ambiguous. The CDR3 totals 13 residues. Trimming took off 3 bases at V and 1 base at J, with 4 bases between the two ends. The V gene's germline CDR1 is LGHNT and CDR2 FRNRAP. In DNA form, the CDR3 reads TGTGCTAGTGGTTTTAGGTCTGGAAACACCATATATTTT. Protein: CASGFRSGNTIYF.

This rearrangement joins TRBV7-8 to TRBJ1-2; D gene uncertain. V was shortened by 8 bases and J by 4 bases, with 11 bases between the two germline ends. From germline, CDR1 is SGHVS and CDR2 FQNEAQ. The CDR3 has 12 amino acids. The CDR3 DNA is TGTGCCAGCTCCATGGACCGCTATGGCTACACCTTC. Its protein is CASSMDRYGYTF.

V usage is TRBV6-4 and J usage is TRBJ1-1; D uncertain. CDR3 size: 14 residues. The germline CDR1 and CDR2 sequences are MRHNA and SNTAGT. Trimming shortened V by 6 bases and J by 6 bases, and 17 bases separated the two germline ends. The DNA for the CDR3 is TGTGCCAGCAGGGACCGCCCCATAATGGCTGAAGCTTTCTTT. It specifies CASRDRPIMAEAFF.

V gene TRBV5-6 combines with J gene TRBJ2-2, with a possible D match to TRBD1 (5 bases). The ends were cut back, 4 bases at V and 6 bases at J, with 13 bases in the middle. Germline lookup yields CDR1 SGHDT and CDR2 YYEEEE. The CDR3 runs to 14 residues. The CDR3 coding sequence is TGTGCCAGCAGCCGACCAGGGTCCCCCGGGGAGCTGTTTTTT. Amino acid sequence: CASSRPGSPGELFF.

This chain joins TRBV27 and TRBJ2-2, with a weak D call TRBD2 (5 bases). The V end lost 2 bases, the J end lost 4 bases, and 5 bases lay between the germline ends. Germline lookup yields CDR1 MNHEY and CDR2 SMNVEV (reference sequence). The CDR3 is made up of 13 amino acids. The DNA of the CDR3 is TGTGCCAGCAGTTTAGGAGGCACCGGGGAGCTGTTTTTT. Protein sequence: CASSLGGTGELFF.

This clone has a single count. The chain uses TRBV5-1 and TRBJ2-5, with D perhaps TRBD2 (6 bases). V was clipped by 4 bases and J by 1 base, with 11 bases between them. The CDR3 length is 14 residues. The germline CDR1 and CDR2 sequences are SGHRS and YFSETQ. The CDR3 spells CASSGGSGQETQYF. The CDR3 DNA follows: TGCGCCAGCAGCGGTGGTAGCGGCCAAGAGACCCAGTACTTC.

The rearrangement links TRBV15 to TRBJ1-4; unclear D gene. The germline V gene encodes CDR1 LNHNV and CDR2 YYDKDF (reference sequence). The V end lost 2 bases, the J end lost 0 bases, and 10 bases lay between the germline ends. The CDR3 has 16 residues. In nucleotides, the CDR3 is TGTGCCACCAGCAGATACGGCGTCGCAACTAATGAAAAACTGTTTTTT. Translating gives CATSRYGVATNEKLFF.

The V call is TRBV7-2, the J call TRBJ2-5; no reliable D call. Per germline, CDR1 SGHTA and CDR2 FQGNSA. The CDR3 runs 14 residues. V was pared by 1 base and J by 5 bases, with 11 bases between. CDR3 bases: TGTGCCAGCAGCTTAGTAAGCGTGGGGGAGACCCAGTACTTC. It specifies CASSLVSVGETQYF.

The table lists this clone with a count of one. The genes are TRBV7-2 and TRBJ1-2; a possible D gene is TRBD1 (5 bases). The V end lost 1 base, the J end lost 0 bases, and 9 bases lay between the germline ends. Germline CDR1 SGHTA, CDR2 FQGNSA. This CDR3 is built from 15 residues. This CDR3 is CASSLGSQANYGYTF. The CDR3 DNA sequence: TGTGCCAGCAGCTTAGGGTCACAGGCTAACTATGGCTACACCTTC.

V gene TRBV5-1 combines with J gene TRBJ2-2; tentative D call: TRBD1 (6 bases). Trimming took 8 bases from V and 3 from J, leaving 23 bases between them. The CDR3 is 17 residues long. CDR1 SGHRS and CDR2 YFSETQ come from the germline V gene. CDR3 bases: TGCGCCAGTACATTACAGGGCGCGGGTGACTACACCGGGGAGCTGTTTTTT. As protein: CASTLQGAGDYTGELFF.

This chain joins TRBV7-9 and TRBJ2-1; D not certain. Germline assignment: CDR1 SEHNR and CDR2 FQNEAQ (reference sequence). The CDR3 totals 15 residues. Trimming shortened V by 1 base and J by 5 bases, and 12 bases separated the two germline ends. CDR3 nucleotides: TGTGCCAGCAGCTTAGACGGCCCCCGGGACAATGAGCAGTTCTTC. This translates into CASSLDGPRDNEQFF.

The chain employs TRBV9 and TRBJ2-7; D uncertain. The germline V gene has CDR1 SGDLS and CDR2 YYNGEE. V lost 0 bases, J lost 3 bases, and 13 bases lay in between. The CDR3 contains 15 residues. The chain's CDR3 is CASSVGYRPYYEQYF. In DNA form, the CDR3 reads TGTGCCAGCAGCGTAGGTTACAGACCGTACTACGAGCAGTACTTC. Complete variable domain (other parts from reference TRBV9 and TRBJ2-7): DSGVTQTPKHLITATGQRVTLRCSPRSGDLSVYWYQQSLDQGLQFLIQYYNGEERAKGNILERFSAQQFPDLHSELNLSSLELGDSALYFCASSVGYRPYYEQYFGPGTRLTVT.

V gene TRBV29-1 combines with J gene TRBJ1-1; D is ambiguous. There are 13 residues in the CDR3. Germline V gene lookup returns CDR1 SQVTM and CDR2 ANQGSEA. V lost 6 bases to trimming and J lost 1 base, with 12 bases between them. For the CDR3, the DNA is TGCAGCGTCCGAACGGGAACGAACACTGAAGCTTTCTTT. It is translated as CSVRTGTNTEAFF. The full variable domain, in which reference TRBV29-1 and TRBJ1-1 provide the parts outside the CDR3, is SAVISQKPSRDICQRGTSLTIQCQVDSQVTMMFWYRQQPGQSLTLIATANQGSEATYESGFVIDKFPISRPNLTFSTLTVSNMSPEDSSIYLCSVRTGTNTEAFFGQGTRLTVV.

The rearrangement uses TRBV25-1 and TRBJ2-7; D is tentatively TRBD1 or TRBD2 (5 bases each). CDR1 MGHDK and CDR2 SYGVNS come from the germline V gene. The V and J ends lost 3 bases and 2 bases respectively, with 8 bases between them. This CDR3 contains 13 residues. In DNA form, the CDR3 reads TGTGCCAGCAGTGACCAGGGAGCCTACGAGCAGTACTTC. Protein product: CASSDQGAYEQYF.

This sequence joins TRBV5-1 and TRBJ2-3; 7 bases map to TRBD1. V shed 3 bases and J 11 bases; nucleotides not matched to a gene: 6. Per the germline V gene, CDR1 is SGHRS and CDR2 is YFSETQ. This CDR3 is built from 12 residues. CDR3 DNA: TGCGCCAGCAGCTCAGCAGGGGACAGGCAGTATTTT. Protein product: CASSSAGDRQYF.

V gene TRBV2 combines with J gene TRBJ2-7, with no clear D. V gave up 6 bases and J gave up 5 bases, with 17 bases separating them. The CDR3 spans 14 residues. The germline V gene has CDR1 SNHLY and CDR2 FYNNEI. DNA for the CDR3: TGTGCCAGCAGAGGTCTCGTCGTTAGTAACGAGCAGTACGTC. It codes for CASRGLVVSNEQYV.

This clone was seen only a few times. The CDR3 is CASSRSSAGPIDPYNEQFF. For the CDR3, the DNA is TGTGCCAGTAGTAGAAGTAGTGCGGGACCCATCGACCCCTACAATGAGCAGTTCTTC. The rearrangement uses TRBV19 and TRBJ2-1, with D possibly being TRBD2 (6 bases). The CDR3 runs to 19 residues. V shed 4 bases and J shed 2 bases, with 24 bases lying between them. Germline V gives CDR1 LNHDA, CDR2 SQIVND (reference sequence).

The rearrangement links TRBV6-5 to TRBJ2-6, with TRBD1 as a possible D gene (5 bases). CDR1 and CDR2 (germline): MNHEY, SVGAGI. Trimming stripped 2 bases from V and 3 bases from J, with 11 bases between. The CDR3 spans 16 residues. The CDR3 bases are TGTGCCAGCAGTTACGGGCAGGGTGGTGGGGCCAACGTCCTGACTTTC. As protein: CASSYGQGGGANVLTF.

The gene calls are TRBV15 and TRBJ2-3, with 8 bases matching TRBD2. In germline, CDR1 is LNHNV, CDR2 YYDKDF (reference sequence). The CDR3 contains 18 residues. The J segment lost 4 bases and the V segment lost 4 bases, leaving 16 bases of the junction unmatched. DNA of the CDR3: TGTGCCACCAGCAACTCCGGGACTAGTAGATCGGATCCAGATACGCAGTATTTT. This codes for CATSNSGTSRSDPDTQYF.

This rearrangement joins TRBV19 to TRBJ1-1; maybe TRBD1 (5 bases). The CDR3 length is 14 residues. The germline V gene has CDR1 LNHDA and CDR2 SQIVND (reference sequence). Between the trimmed V and J ends, which lost 6 bases and 0 bases, there was a span of 11 bases. The CDR3 bases are TGTGCCAGTAGCCGGACATTGATGAACACTGAAGCTTTCTTT. Amino acid sequence: CASSRTLMNTEAFF.

This clone was seen a handful of times. This chain connects TRBV5-1 to TRBJ2-4; 10 nucleotides line up with TRBD2. From germline, CDR1 is SGHRS and CDR2 YFSETQ. J was trimmed by 4 bases and V by 1 base; bases with no gene match: 5. CDR3 length: 16 residues. CDR3 nucleotides: TGCGCCAGCAGCTTGAGGTCTAGCGGGGGAAAAAACATTCAGTACTTC. This sequence encodes CASSLRSSGGKNIQYF.

The table lists this clone with a few counts. In DNA form, the CDR3 reads TGTGCCAGCAGCTCCCGGGACAGGGCTAACACTGAAGCTTTCTTT. Translation gives CASSSRDRANTEAFF. The V gene is TRBV5-8, the J gene TRBJ1-1; 9 positions match TRBD1. J was trimmed by 2 bases and V by 3 bases; bases with no gene match: 5. The CDR3 sequence is 15 residues long. CDR1 is SGHTS and CDR2 is YDEGEE in the germline V gene.

This chain links TRBV11-2 with TRBJ2-1; 7 bases map to TRBD2. The CDR3 has 16 amino acids. Germline lookup yields CDR1 SGHAT and CDR2 FQNNGV. V trimming: 1 base; J trimming: 4 bases; junction bases outside the gene matches: 7. The CDR3 nucleotides read TGTGCCAGCAGCTTAGCGACTAGCAGAAATTACAATGAGCAGTTCTTC. It specifies CASSLATSRNYNEQFF.

The chain combines TRBV6-5 with TRBJ2-7; D possibly matches TRBD1 or TRBD2 (5 bases each). CDR3 length: 15 residues. The V gene lost 6 bases and the J gene lost 4 bases, with 19 bases spanning the gap. Germline assignment: CDR1 MNHEY and CDR2 SVGAGI. The DNA for the CDR3 is TGTGCCAGCAGCTCTACCGGGACGCCTTGGTACGAGCAGTACTTC. This encodes CASSSTGTPWYEQYF.

The gene calls are TRBV7-8 and TRBJ1-1; D may be TRBD1 (6 bases). CDR1 and CDR2 (germline): SGHVS, FQNEAQ. CDR3 length: 14 residues. The ends were cut back, 2 bases at V and 6 bases at J, with 13 bases in the middle. Here the CDR3 DNA reads TGTGCCAGCAGCTTACAGGGGACGGGCGCTGAAGCTTTCTTT. Its translation is CASSLQGTGAEAFF.

V usage is TRBV28 and J usage is TRBJ2-7; TRBD1 aligns across 12 bases. Unmatched junction bases numbered 10, after V lost 6 bases and J lost 7 bases. CDR3 size: 15 residues. The germline V gene has CDR1 MDHEN and CDR2 SYDVKM. The CDR3 coding sequence is TGTGCCAGCAGCTCTCAGGGACAGGGGGCAGGAGAGCAGTACGTC. Translating gives CASSSQGQGAGEQYV.

The rearrangement uses TRBV6-5 and TRBJ2-7; D is possibly TRBD1 (6 bases). The V end was cut by 6 bases, the J end by 3 bases, with 15 bases between. Germline CDR1 MNHEY, CDR2 SVGAGI. The CDR3 totals 14 residues. CDR3 region: CASSPFGQYYEQYF. Written as DNA, the CDR3 is TGTGCCAGCAGCCCCTTTGGACAGTACTACGAGCAGTACTTC.

The sample holds a few counts of this clone. The chain carries TRBV5-6 and TRBJ1-3; tentative D call: TRBD1 (6 bases). The V and J ends lost 1 base and 2 bases respectively, with 22 bases between them. There are 19 residues in the CDR3. Germline loops: CDR1 SGHDT, CDR2 YYEEEE. The CDR3 is CASSLISGASGGTGNTIYF. The CDR3 DNA is TGTGCCAGCAGCTTGATTTCAGGGGCTTCTGGGGGCACTGGAAACACCATATATTTT.